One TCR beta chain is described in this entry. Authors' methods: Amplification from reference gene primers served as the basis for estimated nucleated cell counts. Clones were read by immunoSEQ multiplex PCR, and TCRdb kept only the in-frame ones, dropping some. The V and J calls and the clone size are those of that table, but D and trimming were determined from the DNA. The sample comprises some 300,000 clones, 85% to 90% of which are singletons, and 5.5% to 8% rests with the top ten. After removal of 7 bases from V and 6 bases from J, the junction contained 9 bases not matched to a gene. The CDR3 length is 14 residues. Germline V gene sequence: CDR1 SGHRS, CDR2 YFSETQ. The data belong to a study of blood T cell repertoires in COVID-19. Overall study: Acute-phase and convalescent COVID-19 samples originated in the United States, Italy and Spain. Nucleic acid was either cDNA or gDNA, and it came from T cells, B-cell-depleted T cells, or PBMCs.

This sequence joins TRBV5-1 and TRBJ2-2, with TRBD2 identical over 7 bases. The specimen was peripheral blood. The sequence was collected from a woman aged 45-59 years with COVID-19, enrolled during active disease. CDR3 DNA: TGCGCCAGCGGCGTTGGCGGGAGCCCCGGGGAGCTGTTTTTT. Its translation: CASGVGGSPGELFF. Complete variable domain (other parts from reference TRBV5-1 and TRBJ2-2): KAGVTQTPRYLIKTRGQQVTLSCSPISGHRSVSWYQQTPGQGLQFLFEYFSETQRNKGNFPGRFSGRQFSNSRSEMNVSTLELGDSALYLCASGVGGSPGELFFGEGSRLTVL.